This TCR beta chain was found in a study of blood T cell repertoires in COVID-19. Study information: Sources were T cells, B-cell-depleted T cells, or PBMCs; the material itself was cDNA or gDNA.

Sequencing was performed with immunoSEQ multiplex PCR; in TCRdb, only in-frame clones are kept and a portion is missing. The sample includes 400,000 to 450,000 clones, around 87% of them seen just once. The CDR3 spans 13 residues. Trimming removed 4 bases from V and 8 bases from J, with 13 bases in between. Germline V gene data show CDR1 as SGHNT and CDR2 as YYREEE (reference sequence). The specimen sequenced was PBMCs or T cells enriched from blood (not recorded which). The sequence derives from a man aged 25 to 45 who had recovered from COVID-19. The rearrangement uses TRBV5-4 and TRBJ2-1, with D possibly matching TRBD2 (6 bases). The CDR3, as DNA: TGTGCCAGCAGCCACCCGGAGGGATATGAGCAGTTCTTC. It codes for CASSHPEGYEQFF.